The 13 T cell receptor beta chains listed next were all sequenced from one sample in a study of blood T cell repertoires in COVID-19. Clones were sequenced by immunoSEQ multiplex PCR, and TCRdb holds only the in-frame ones, with some missing. The table lists 200,000 to 300,000 clones, 88% of them singletons. The sample consisted of peripheral blood. The source is a man in his 60s who had recovered from COVID-19.

The chain links TRBV10-3 to TRBJ2-3, with unresolved D. V was clipped by 10 bases and J by 6 bases, with 17 bases between them. Germline CDR1 is ENHRY and CDR2 is SYGVKD. The CDR3 totals 13 residues. CDR3 residues: CATAPKLHDTQYF. For the CDR3, the DNA is TGTGCCACCGCCCCGAAATTACATGATACGCAGTATTTT.

The chain is built from TRBV6-2 or TRBV6-3 and TRBJ2-4, with 9 bases aligning to TRBD1. The germline V gene has CDR1 MNHEY and CDR2 SVGEGT. The CDR3 totals 16 residues. V gave up 6 bases and J gave up 2 bases; unmatched junction bases: 8. CDR3 DNA sequence: TGTGCCAGCAGCACCCGGGACAGGGAACCCAAAAACATTCAGTACTTC. Amino acids: CASSTRDREPKNIQYF.

The chain uses TRBV11-2 and TRBJ2-7; the match to TRBD1 covers 9 bases. This CDR3 has 15 residues. Germline assignment: CDR1 SGHAT and CDR2 FQNNGV. V dropped 5 bases and J dropped 0; count of bases not matched to a gene: 5. The CDR3 nucleotides are TGTGCCAGCAGCAACCGGGGACAGGGCTCCTACGAGCAGTACTTC. As protein: CASSNRGQGSYEQYF.

This clone was counted a few times. The chain's CDR3 is CASSPVSGGSQPQHF. The CDR3 DNA follows: TGTGCCAGCAGCCCCGTTAGCGGGGGGAGTCAGCCCCAGCATTTT. This chain connects TRBV7-2 to TRBJ1-5; possibly TRBD1 for D (5 bases). There are 15 residues in the CDR3. Per the germline V gene, CDR1 is SGHTA and CDR2 is FQGNSA. The V end was cut by 5 bases, the J end by 6 bases, with 17 bases between.

The chain combines TRBV19 with TRBJ1-1; unclear D gene. Germline V gene lookup returns CDR1 LNHDA and CDR2 SQIVND (reference sequence). The CDR3 runs to 14 residues. V was clipped by 3 bases and J by 3 bases, with 11 bases between them. CDR3 loop: CASSIENAYTEAFF. CDR3 coding DNA: TGTGCCAGTAGTATCGAGAACGCCTACACTGAAGCTTTCTTT. The full variable domain, its missing parts supplied by reference TRBV19 and TRBJ1-1, is DGGITQSPKYLFRKEGQNVTLSCEQNLNHDAMYWYRQDPGQGLRLIYYSQIVNDFQKGDIAEGYSVSREKKESFPLTVTSAQKNPTAFYLCASSIENAYTEAFFGQGTRLTVV.

The chain employs TRBV9 and TRBJ2-3, with 10 bases lining up with TRBD2. Unmatched junction bases numbered 16, after V lost 0 bases and J lost 6 bases. This CDR3 is built from 19 residues. In germline, CDR1 is SGDLS, CDR2 YYNGEE. CDR3 DNA sequence: TGTGCCAGCAGCGTAGATTTTGGGGCTAGCGGGGGAGCCAAGGATACGCAGTATTTT. This sequence encodes CASSVDFGASGGAKDTQYF.

The chain couples TRBV19 to TRBJ1-1, with 7 bases aligning to TRBD1. Germline V gene data show CDR1 as LNHDA and CDR2 as SQIVND (reference sequence). V shed 7 bases and J 1 base; nucleotides not matched to a gene: 9. This CDR3 region has 15 residues. CDR3 region: CASMGTGAENTEAFF. The CDR3 bases are TGTGCCAGTATGGGTACAGGGGCCGAGAACACTGAAGCTTTCTTT.

The rearrangement links TRBV18 to TRBJ2-3; 8 nucleotides agree with TRBD2. With 3 bases clipped from V and 5 bases from J, the junction kept 10 bases outside the gene matches. Looked up from germline, CDR1 is KGHSH and CDR2 is LQKENI. The CDR3 covers 16 residues. The DNA for the CDR3 is TGTGCCAGCTCACCGATGGACGGACTAGCCGTAGATACGCAGTATTTT. It encodes CASSPMDGLAVDTQYF.

The V gene is TRBV5-6, the J gene TRBJ2-5; D remains ambiguous. V was trimmed by 6 bases and J by 2 bases, leaving 14 bases between them. The CDR3 is 14 amino acids. Per germline, CDR1 SGHDT and CDR2 YYEEEE. CDR3 region: CASNFPQNQETQYF. CDR3 nucleotides: TGTGCCAGCAACTTCCCTCAGAATCAAGAGACCCAGTACTTC.

This sequence joins TRBV19 and TRBJ2-1; 7 bases are a match to TRBD2. CDR1 and CDR2 from the germline V gene are LNHDA and SQIVND (reference sequence). The trim removed 0 bases at V and 0 bases at J, leaving 11 bases unmatched. This CDR3 is built from 19 residues. CDR3 protein: CASSIEPAGRTSSYNEQFF. CDR3 DNA sequence: TGTGCCAGTAGTATAGAACCAGCGGGGAGAACCAGCTCCTACAATGAGCAGTTCTTC.

The V gene is TRBV7-9, the J gene TRBJ2-1; TRBD2 is a possible D gene (5 bases). Germline V gives CDR1 SEHNR, CDR2 FQNEAQ (reference sequence). V lost 5 bases and J lost 0, with 17 bases in between. The CDR3 spans 17 residues. CDR3 nucleotides: TGTGCCAGCAGCAACGGGGTCGGTTTAAGCTCCTACAATGAGCAGTTCTTC. This encodes CASSNGVGLSSYNEQFF. Full variable domain (outside the CDR3, taken from reference TRBV7-9 and TRBJ2-1): DTGVSQNPRHKITKRGQNVTFRCDPISEHNRLYWYRQTLGQGPEFLTYFQNEAQLEKSRLLSDRFSAERPKGSFSTLEIQRTEQGDSAMYLCASSNGVGLSSYNEQFFGPGTRLTVL.

This clone was observed once. V and J are TRBV27 and TRBJ2-3; tentatively, D is TRBD2 (6 bases). The ends were cut back, 1 base at V and 6 bases at J, with 14 bases in the middle. The CDR3 totals 15 residues. Germline V gives CDR1 MNHEY, CDR2 SMNVEV (reference sequence). In nucleotides, the CDR3 is TGTGCCAGCAGTTTATTACGGGGGAGTTGGGATACGCAGTATTTT. Protein sequence: CASSLLRGSWDTQYF.

V gene TRBV7-3 combines with J gene TRBJ2-5; D call uncertain. Germline assignment: CDR1 SGHTA and CDR2 FQGTGA. V lost 6 bases and J 0 bases, leaving 8 bases between the germline ends. This CDR3 has 13 amino acids. The CDR3 region is CASRRQDQETQYF. The CDR3, as DNA: TGTGCCAGCAGGCGTCAAGACCAAGAGACCCAGTACTTC.